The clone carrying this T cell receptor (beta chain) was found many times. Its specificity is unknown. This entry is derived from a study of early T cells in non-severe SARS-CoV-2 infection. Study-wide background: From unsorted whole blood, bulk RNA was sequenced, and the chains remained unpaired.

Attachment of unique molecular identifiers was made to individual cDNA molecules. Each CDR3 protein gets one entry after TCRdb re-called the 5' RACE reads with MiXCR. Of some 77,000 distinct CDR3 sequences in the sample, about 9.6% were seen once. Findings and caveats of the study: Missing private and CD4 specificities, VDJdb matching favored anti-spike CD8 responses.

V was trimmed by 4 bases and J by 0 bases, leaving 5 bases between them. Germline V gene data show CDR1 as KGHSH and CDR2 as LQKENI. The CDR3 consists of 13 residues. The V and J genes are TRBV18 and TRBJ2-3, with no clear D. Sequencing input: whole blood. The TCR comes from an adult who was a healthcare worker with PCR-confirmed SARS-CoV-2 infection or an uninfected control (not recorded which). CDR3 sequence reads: CASSQVSTDTQYF. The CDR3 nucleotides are TGTGCCAGCTCACAGGTTAGCACAGATACGCAGTATTTT.